A single sample gave rise to the 21 T cell receptor beta chains below, sequenced in a study of vaccination effects on CD4 cells after COVID-19. No antigens are known for them. Prior to sequencing, the ViraFEST assay stimulated PBMC with viral peptide pools, which expanded the antigen-specific CD4+ T cells. With 10 to 11 days of culture completed, CD4+ T cells were isolated. Participants were vaccinated with two doses of either the BNT162b2 or mRNA-1273 vaccine. Libraries were prepared by immunoSEQ multiplex PCR; TCRdb keeps only in-frame clonotypes and omits some of them. This sample has around 30,000 clones, with around three fifths found just once. The sequences come from CD4+ T cells from PBMCs cultured with SARS-CoV-2 spike peptides, collected after COVID-19 vaccination. The receptors come from a human donor who received a COVID-19 vaccine.

This CDR3 is CSASRGSNNYGYTF. CDR3 nucleotides: TGCAGTGCTAGTCGCGGCAGCAATAACTATGGCTACACCTTC. The chain couples TRBV20-1 to TRBJ1-2, with D hard to call. Trimming removed 3 bases at V and 1 base at J, with 12 bases between. Looked up from germline, CDR1 is DFQATT and CDR2 is SNEGSKA (reference sequence). The CDR3 spans 14 residues.

The chain couples TRBV18 to TRBJ1-2; 9 nucleotides match TRBD1. This CDR3 contains 14 residues. Trimming removed 5 bases from V and 5 bases from J; junction bases left unmatched: 6. The V gene's germline CDR1 is KGHSH and CDR2 LQKENI. The CDR3 reads CASSKDRGLYGYTF. The CDR3 DNA follows: TGTGCCAGCTCAAAGGACAGGGGACTTTATGGCTACACCTTC.

This clone turned up a few times. V is TRBV9 and J is TRBJ2-3; 10 nucleotides match TRBD1. From germline, CDR1 is SGDLS and CDR2 YYNGEE. V lost 2 bases to trimming and J lost 1 base; unmatched junction nucleotides: 1. The CDR3 loop spans 15 amino acids. The CDR3 DNA sequence: TGTGCCAGCAGCGTGGGGACAGGGGGCACAGATACGCAGTATTTT. It specifies CASSVGTGGTDTQYF. The full variable domain, rest sourced from reference TRBV9 and TRBJ2-3, is DSGVTQTPKHLITATGQRVTLRCSPRSGDLSVYWYQQSLDQGLQFLIQYYNGEERAKGNILERFSAQQFPDLHSELNLSSLELGDSALYFCASSVGTGGTDTQYFGPGTRLTVL.

A note on this clone: Other DNA sequences from this sample encode an identical CDR3 as well. This sequence joins TRBV4-1 and TRBJ2-3; no reliable D call. The V gene lost 3 bases and the J gene lost 3 bases, with 16 bases spanning the gap. The CDR3 loop spans 16 amino acids. Germline CDR1 MGHRA, CDR2 YSYEKL. CDR3 DNA sequence: TGCGCCAGCAGCCAGGTCGACTTGGGCTTTACAGATACGCAGTATTTT. This gives the protein CASSQVDLGFTDTQYF.

The gene calls are TRBV11-2 and TRBJ2-1, with TRBD1 identical over 9 bases. The germline V gene encodes CDR1 SGHAT and CDR2 FQNNGV. V gave up 3 bases and J gave up 3 bases; unmatched junction bases: 6. The CDR3 is 16 amino acids. The CDR3 here is CASSLHGGQGYNEQFF. The CDR3 DNA follows: TGTGCCAGCAGCTTGCATGGGGGACAGGGCTACAATGAGCAGTTCTTC. The entire variable domain, with the rest obtained from reference TRBV11-2 and TRBJ2-1, is as follows: EAGVAQSPRYKIIEKRQSVAFWCNPISGHATLYWYQQILGQGPKLLIQFQNNGVVDDSQLPKDRFSAERLKGVDSTLKIQPAKLEDSAVYLCASSLHGGQGYNEQFFGPGTRLTVL.

The chain combines TRBV6-1 with TRBJ1-4; 8 nucleotides match TRBD1. The V segment lost 2 bases and the J segment 8 bases; nucleotides outside the gene matches: 7. The CDR3 contains 15 residues. Germline CDR1 is MNHNS and CDR2 is SASEGT. DNA for the CDR3: TGTGCCAGCAGTGAAACCAGGGGGCTGGGGGAAAAACTGTTTTTT. Translated: CASSETRGLGEKLFF.

This chain connects TRBV5-6 to TRBJ2-7; weak D call: TRBD2 (6 bases). CDR3 length equals 16 residues. The germline CDR1 and CDR2 sequences are SGHDT and YYEEEE. V was shortened by 2 bases and J by 2 bases, with 17 bases between the two germline ends. In DNA form, the CDR3 reads TGTGCCAGCAGCTTTTCACTTCGGAGGGGTACCTACGAGCAGTACTTC. Its translation: CASSFSLRRGTYEQYF.

This chain links TRBV16 with TRBJ2-5; the D is unclear. CDR1 is KGHSY and CDR2 is FQNENV in the germline V gene. The ends were cut back, 4 bases at V and 1 base at J, with 13 bases in the middle. The CDR3 length is 15 residues. Here the CDR3 reads CASSPTRTVQETQYF. CDR3 nucleotide sequence: TGTGCCAGCAGCCCAACTCGGACCGTCCAAGAGACCCAGTACTTC.

CDR3 in DNA: TGTGCCAGCAGCGTAGTTGGGGGGTCCGTGGGGGAGCAGTACTTC. Translating gives CASSVVGGSVGEQYF. This rearrangement joins TRBV9 to TRBJ2-7, with TRBD2 as a possible D gene (6 bases). Germline V gives CDR1 SGDLS, CDR2 YYNGEE. This CDR3 comprises 15 residues. V lost 0 bases to trimming and J lost 7 bases, with 17 bases between them.

In its sample, this clone was seen a few times. The genes are TRBV19 and TRBJ2-7, with 11 bases aligning to TRBD1. Per the germline V gene, CDR1 is LNHDA and CDR2 is SQIVND (reference sequence). The CDR3 consists of 15 residues. Losses at the gene ends were 4 bases for V and 3 bases for J; bases not matched to a gene: 5. The CDR3 is CASSNKGQGGYEQYF. The CDR3, as DNA: TGTGCCAGTAGTAACAAGGGACAGGGGGGCTACGAGCAGTACTTC.

The sample holds a few counts of this clone. The rearrangement joins TRBV25-1 to TRBJ1-3; 9 bases fit TRBD1. The CDR3 contains 16 residues. V lost 5 bases to trimming and J lost 4 bases; unmatched junction nucleotides: 9. Germline CDR1 is MGHDK and CDR2 is SYGVNS. DNA of the CDR3: TGTGCCAGCAGTCTAGGACAGGGGTCGTGGGGAAACACCATATATTTT. This codes for CASSLGQGSWGNTIYF.

This sequence joins TRBV25-1 and TRBJ1-2; D unresolved. V lost 1 base, J lost 1 base, and 13 bases lay in between. CDR1 and CDR2 (germline): MGHDK, SYGVNS. The CDR3 is 16 amino acids. In DNA, the CDR3 is TGTGCCAGCAGTGAATTGCACAGCTCTATTAACTATGGCTACACCTTC. This sequence encodes CASSELHSSINYGYTF.

The rearrangement links TRBV10-3 to TRBJ1-4; no clear D. The CDR3 is made up of 12 amino acids. The germline CDR1 and CDR2 sequences are ENHRY and SYGVKD. The V end was cut by 2 bases, the J end by 7 bases, with 5 bases between. CDR3 nucleotide sequence: TGTGCCATCAGTGAGACACGTGAAAAACTGTTTTTT. Its protein product is CAISETREKLFF.

This clone was observed a handful of times. The chain joins TRBV18 to TRBJ1-1, with D uncertain. Germline-derived CDR1 and CDR2 are KGHSH and LQKENI. The V and J ends lost 6 bases and 5 bases respectively, with 16 bases between them. The CDR3 sequence is 14 residues long. CDR3 coding DNA: TGTGCCAGCTCGGAGAATGTGGCGGTAACTGAAGCTTTCTTT. It specifies CASSENVAVTEAFF.

A few counts support this clone. The CDR3 nucleotides read TGTGCCAGCAGGGGTGGACAGATGAACACTGAAGCTTTCTTT. It encodes CASRGGQMNTEAFF. V gene TRBV5-4 combines with J gene TRBJ1-1; the D gene is possibly TRBD1 (6 bases). CDR1 SGHNT and CDR2 YYREEE come from the germline V gene (reference sequence). This CDR3 is built from 14 residues. Deletions cut 5 bases from V and 0 bases from J, with 11 bases between.

This clone was observed a few times. This rearrangement joins TRBV11-2 to TRBJ2-5; a possible D gene is TRBD1 (6 bases). The CDR3 is 16 residues long. Deletions cut 0 bases from V and 6 bases from J, with 17 bases between. In germline, CDR1 is SGHAT, CDR2 FQNNGV. This chain's CDR3 is CASSLDGGWGQKTQYF. The CDR3 DNA reads TGTGCCAGCAGCTTAGATGGGGGTTGGGGGCAAAAGACCCAGTACTTC.

This clone was detected once. The J gene is TRBJ1-6, the V gene TRBV28; D is perhaps TRBD1 (5 bases). The CDR3 is 16 amino acids. Trimming took off 6 bases at V and 6 bases at J, with 18 bases between the two ends. Germline V gene lookup returns CDR1 MDHEN and CDR2 SYDVKM. The CDR3 coding sequence is TGTGCCAGCAGCGTCCTTTGGGGGATAAGTAATTCACCCCTCCACTTT. Protein sequence: CASSVLWGISNSPLHF.

The chain combines TRBV10-3 with TRBJ2-1; 9 bases are a match to TRBD1. The CDR3 consists of 18 residues. The ends lost 3 bases at V and 2 bases at J; junction bases unmatched: 11. CDR1 is ENHRY and CDR2 is SYGVKD in the germline V gene. The CDR3 coding sequence is TGTGCCATCAGTGAATTACCGCCGGGACAGGGTACCTACAATGAGCAGTTCTTC. As protein: CAISELPPGQGTYNEQFF.

The rearrangement uses TRBV19 and TRBJ1-4; a weak D match, TRBD1 (5 bases). Between the trimmed V and J ends, which lost 3 bases and 4 bases, there was a span of 12 bases. The germline gives CDR1 LNHDA, CDR2 SQIVND (reference sequence). This CDR3 comprises 15 residues. CDR3 region: CASSIAGGFNEKLFF. CDR3 coding DNA: TGTGCCAGTAGTATCGCCGGGGGATTTAATGAAAAACTGTTTTTT.

This clone was counted a few times. The rearrangement joins TRBV7-9 to TRBJ2-3; TRBD2 matches at 7 bases. V lost 5 bases, J lost 5 bases, and 10 bases stayed unmatched. Germline loops: CDR1 SEHNR, CDR2 FQNEAQ (reference sequence). The CDR3 covers 15 residues. CDR3: CASSPLALTGDTQYF. CDR3 nucleotides: TGTGCCAGCAGCCCACTAGCGCTTACCGGAGATACGCAGTATTTT. The variable domain in full, completed from reference TRBV7-9 and TRBJ2-3, reads DTGVSQNPRHKITKRGQNVTFRCDPISEHNRLYWYRQTLGQGPEFLTYFQNEAQLEKSRLLSDRFSAERPKGSFSTLEIQRTEQGDSAMYLCASSPLALTGDTQYFGPGTRLTVL.

The chain combines TRBV7-2 with TRBJ2-2; 10 bases fit TRBD2. CDR1 SGHTA and CDR2 FQGNSA come from the germline V gene. V shed 8 bases and J 4 bases; nucleotides not matched to a gene: 7. The length of the CDR3 is 15 residues. CDR3 protein: CASSRSGGTTGELFF. As DNA, the CDR3 is TGTGCCAGCTCGCGTAGCGGGGGGACCACCGGGGAGCTGTTTTTT.